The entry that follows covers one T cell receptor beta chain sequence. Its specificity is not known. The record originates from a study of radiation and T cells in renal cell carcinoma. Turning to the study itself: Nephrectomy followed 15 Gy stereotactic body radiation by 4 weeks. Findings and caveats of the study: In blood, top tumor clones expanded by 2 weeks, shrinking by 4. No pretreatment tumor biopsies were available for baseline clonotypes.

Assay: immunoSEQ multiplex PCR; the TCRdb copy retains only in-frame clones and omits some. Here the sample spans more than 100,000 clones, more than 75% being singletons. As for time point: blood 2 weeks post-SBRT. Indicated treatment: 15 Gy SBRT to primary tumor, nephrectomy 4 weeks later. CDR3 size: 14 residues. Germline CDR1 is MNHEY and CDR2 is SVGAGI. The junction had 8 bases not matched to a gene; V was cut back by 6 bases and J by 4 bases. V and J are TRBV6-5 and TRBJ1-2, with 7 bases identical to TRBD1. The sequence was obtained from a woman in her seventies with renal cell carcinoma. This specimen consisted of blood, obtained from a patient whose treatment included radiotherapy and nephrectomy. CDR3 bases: TGTGCCAGCAGAACGAGGGGGCAGGGCTATGGCTACACCTTC. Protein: CASRTRGQGYGYTF.